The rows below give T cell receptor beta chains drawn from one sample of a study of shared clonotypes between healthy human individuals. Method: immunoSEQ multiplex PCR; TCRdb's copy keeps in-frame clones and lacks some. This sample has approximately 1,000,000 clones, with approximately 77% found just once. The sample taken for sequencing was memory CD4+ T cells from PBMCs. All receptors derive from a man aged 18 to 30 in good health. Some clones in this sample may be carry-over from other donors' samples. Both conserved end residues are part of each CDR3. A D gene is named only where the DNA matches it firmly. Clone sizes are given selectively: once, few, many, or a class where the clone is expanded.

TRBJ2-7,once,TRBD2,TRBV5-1,TGCGCCAGCAGCTTTATAGCGGGGCGCTCCTACGAGCAGTACTTC,CASSFIAGRSYEQYF
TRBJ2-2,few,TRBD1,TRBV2,TGTGCCAGCACGCGGGACAGGGGAACCGGGGAGCTGTTTTTT,CASTRDRGTGELFF
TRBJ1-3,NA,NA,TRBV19,TGTGCCAGTAGTATAGTGGCGGGCTCTGGAAACACCATATATTTT,CASSIVAGSGNTIYF
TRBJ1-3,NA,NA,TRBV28,TGTGCCAGCAGTGTATATTCCTCTGGAAACACCATATATTTT,CASSVYSSGNTIYF
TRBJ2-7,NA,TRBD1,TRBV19,TGTGCCAGTAGTACTCCGGGACAGACCTACGAGCAGTACTTC,CASSTPGQTYEQYF
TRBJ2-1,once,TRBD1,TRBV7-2,TGTGCCAGCAGCTCCTATGGACAGGGGGGACTGCAGTTCTTC,CASSSYGQGGLQFF
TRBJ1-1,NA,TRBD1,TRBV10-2,TGCGCCAGCAACAGGGGAATGGGCACTGAAGCTTTCTTT,CASNRGMGTEAFF
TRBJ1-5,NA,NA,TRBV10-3,TGTGCCATCAGTGGTGGGGGGGGGCCCCAGCATTTT,CAISGGGGPQHF
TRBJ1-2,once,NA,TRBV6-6,TGTGCCAGCATCCTAAGGCCCAGGGACGGCTACACCTTC,CASILRPRDGYTF
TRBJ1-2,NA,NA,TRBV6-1,TGTGCCAGCAGTGAACTAGGGTATGGCTACACCTTC,CASSELGYGYTF
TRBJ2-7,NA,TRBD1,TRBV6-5,TGTGCCAGCAGTTACTGGGGACAGGGATTTCCCGAGCAGTACTTC,CASSYWGQGFPEQYF
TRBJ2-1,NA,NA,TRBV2,TGTGCCAGCAGTGACTCAGCGGCCTACAATGAGCAGTTCTTC,CASSDSAAYNEQFF
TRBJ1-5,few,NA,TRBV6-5,TGTGCCAGCAGGTCTGGGGGGGCCAGCAATCAGCCCCAGCATTTT,CASRSGGASNQPQHF
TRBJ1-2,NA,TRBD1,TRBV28,TGTGCCAGCAGTTTCGAGGGGGCCAACTATGGCTACACCTTC,CASSFEGANYGYTF
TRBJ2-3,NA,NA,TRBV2,TGTGCCAGCAGTGGTGCCGGGAAGGGCACAGATACGCAGTATTTT,CASSGAGKGTDTQYF
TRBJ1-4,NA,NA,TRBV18,TGTGCCAGCTCTCGCGGACAGATTGCAACTAATGAAAAACTGTTTTTT,CASSRGQIATNEKLFF
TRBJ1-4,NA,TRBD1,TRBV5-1,TGCGCCAGCAGCTTGGTCGCGACAGGGGAGGGAAAACTGTTTTTT,CASSLVATGEGKLFF
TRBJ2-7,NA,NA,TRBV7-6,TGTGCCAGCAGCGCCAGTGGTGCCTCGCGGGTAGAGCAGTACTTC,CASSASGASRVEQYF
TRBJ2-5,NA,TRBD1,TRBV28,TGTGCCACCCACACGATCGGGACAGGAGGAGAGGCCCAGTACTTC,CATHTIGTGGEAQYF
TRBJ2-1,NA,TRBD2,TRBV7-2,TGTGCCAGCAGCCGCGGGGGTAGCTCCTACAATGAGCAGTTCTTC,CASSRGGSSYNEQFF
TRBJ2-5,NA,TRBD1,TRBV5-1,TGCGCCAGCAGCTTCGCCGGGACAGGGGGGATAGAGACCCAGTACTTC,CASSFAGTGGIETQYF
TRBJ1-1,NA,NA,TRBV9,TGTGCCAGCAGCGTATCAGGGCGGTCTGAAGCTTTCTTT,CASSVSGRSEAFF
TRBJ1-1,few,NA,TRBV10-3,TGTGCCACCCACAAGACCCGGGACCCTGGGGCGAACACTGAAGCTTTCTTT,CATHKTRDPGANTEAFF
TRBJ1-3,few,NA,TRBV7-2,TGTGCCAGCAGCTTAGGAAGAAACACCATATATTTT,CASSLGRNTIYF
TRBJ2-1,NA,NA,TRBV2,TGTGCCAGCAGACCCGGGACTTTTAACAATGAGCAGTTCTTC,CASRPGTFNNEQFF
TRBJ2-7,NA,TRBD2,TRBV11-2,TGTGCCAGCAGCTCTACTAGCGGGAGAGGGTCCTACGAGCAGTACTTC,CASSSTSGRGSYEQYF
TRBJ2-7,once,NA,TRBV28,TGTGCCAGCAGGGGGAGTATCGAGCAGTACTTC,CASRGSIEQYF
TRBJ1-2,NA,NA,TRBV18,TGTGCCAGCTCACCTGGGGGGGCTGGCTACACCTTC,CASSPGGAGYTF
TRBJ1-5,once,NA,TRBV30,TGTGCCTGGAGTGTACTGTACAGCAATCAGCCCCAGCATTTT,CAWSVLYSNQPQHF
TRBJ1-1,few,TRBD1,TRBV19,TGTGCCAGTAGTAACCTCAGGGGGCGTGAGGGGAGGCACACTGAAGCTTTCTTT,CASSNLRGREGRHTEAFF
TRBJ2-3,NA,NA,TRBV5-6,TGTGCCAGCAGCCGCGCCGGGACTGCAGGCACAGATACGCAGTATTTT,CASSRAGTAGTDTQYF
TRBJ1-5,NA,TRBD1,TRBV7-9,TGTGCCAGCAGCCCTGGACAGGGCAATCAGCCCCAGCATTTT,CASSPGQGNQPQHF
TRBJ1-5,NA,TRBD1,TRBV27,TGTGCCAGCAGCCGACAGGACAGGGTACAGCCCCAGCATTTT,CASSRQDRVQPQHF